The rows below give T cell receptor beta chains drawn from one sample of a study of T cells in Graves' hyperthyroidism and ophthalmopathy. TCRdb passed the multiplex PCR reads through MiXCR, listing each CDR3 protein once. The table shows about 160,000 distinct CDR3 sequences, with over 8% occurring only once. The sequenced sample was blood. These receptors originate from a young woman with Graves' hyperthyroidism that later progressed to Graves' ophthalmopathy. CDR3s include the opening cysteine and the closing phenylalanine or tryptophan. A D gene is named only where the DNA matches it firmly. Size is omitted from some rows. Given values are once, few, many or a class for expanded clones.

abundance: many
j_gene: TRBJ2-1
d_gene: .
v_gene: TRBV7-9
CDR3aa: CASSLNRRFSYNEQFF
CDR3nt: TGTGCCAGCAGCTTAAATCGCAGGTTCTCCTACAATGAGCAGTTCTTC

abundance: .
j_gene: TRBJ1-6
d_gene: .
v_gene: TRBV3-1
CDR3aa: CASSQDMRREGNSPLHF
CDR3nt: TGTGCCAGCAGCCAAGATATGCGAAGGGAGGGTAATTCACCCCTCCACTTT

abundance: many
j_gene: TRBJ2-1
d_gene: TRBD2
v_gene: TRBV6-6
CDR3aa: CASSYSAGGRYNEQFF
CDR3nt: TGTGCCAGCAGTTACTCGGCGGGAGGAAGATACAATGAGCAGTTCTTC

abundance: many
j_gene: TRBJ1-2
d_gene: .
v_gene: TRBV27
CDR3aa: CASSLRQDYGYTF
CDR3nt: TGTGCCAGCAGTTTAAGACAGGACTATGGCTACACCTTC

abundance: many
j_gene: TRBJ1-4
d_gene: TRBD1
v_gene: TRBV30
CDR3aa: CAWNLGQGATNEKLFF
CDR3nt: TGTGCCTGGAATTTGGGACAGGGGGCAACTAATGAAAAACTGTTTTTT

abundance: few
j_gene: TRBJ2-1
d_gene: TRBD2
v_gene: TRBV4-2
CDR3aa: CASSQGLAGGRIYNEQFF
CDR3nt: TGTGCCAGCAGCCAGGGACTAGCGGGGGGGCGAATCTACAATGAGCAGTTCTTC

abundance: once
j_gene: TRBJ2-3
d_gene: TRBD1
v_gene: TRBV15
CDR3aa: CATSRAGTATDTQYF
CDR3nt: TGTGCCACCAGCAGGGCCGGGACAGCCACAGATACGCAGTATTTT

abundance: .
j_gene: TRBJ2-3
d_gene: .
v_gene: TRBV9
CDR3aa: CASSVGGRAADTQYF
CDR3nt: TGTGCCAGCAGCGTAGGCGGCAGGGCGGCAGATACGCAGTATTTT

abundance: .
j_gene: TRBJ2-5
d_gene: .
v_gene: TRBV24-1
CDR3aa: CATSDGKEGTQYF
CDR3nt: TGTGCCACCAGTGATGGTAAAGAAGGGACCCAGTACTTC

abundance: many
j_gene: TRBJ2-7
d_gene: .
v_gene: TRBV11-2
CDR3aa: CASSLDVGDEQYF
CDR3nt: TGTGCCAGCAGCTTAGATGTCGGGGACGAGCAGTACTTC

abundance: few
j_gene: TRBJ1-5
d_gene: .
v_gene: TRBV19
CDR3aa: CASSTGGGSNQPQHF
CDR3nt: TGTGCCAGTAGTACGGGGGGCGGGAGCAATCAGCCCCAGCATTTT

abundance: many
j_gene: TRBJ1-4
d_gene: .
v_gene: TRBV15
CDR3aa: CATSLPREQDEKLFF
CDR3nt: TGTGCCACCAGCCTACCCCGGGAACAAGACGAAAAACTGTTTTTT

abundance: .
j_gene: TRBJ1-2
d_gene: .
v_gene: TRBV10-3
CDR3aa: CAIRLSGEKSYGYTF
CDR3nt: TGTGCCATCAGACTGTCAGGGGAGAAATCCTATGGCTACACCTTC

abundance: few
j_gene: TRBJ2-2
d_gene: .
v_gene: TRBV11-3
CDR3aa: CASSSPVGGRTGELFF
CDR3nt: TGTGCCAGCAGCTCGCCGGTCGGGGGAAGGACCGGGGAGCTGTTTTTT

abundance: many
j_gene: TRBJ1-1
d_gene: .
v_gene: TRBV12-3/TRBV12-4
CDR3aa: CASSLFFGEAFF
CDR3nt: TGTGCCAGCAGTTTATTTTTTGGTGAAGCTTTCTTT

abundance: many
j_gene: TRBJ1-2
d_gene: .
v_gene: TRBV6-1
CDR3aa: CASRGTRAPGGYTF
CDR3nt: TGTGCCAGCAGGGGAACCCGGGCTCCCGGGGGCTACACCTTC

abundance: many
j_gene: TRBJ2-3
d_gene: TRBD1
v_gene: TRBV28
CDR3aa: CASSLWGQLGSGTDTQYF
CDR3nt: TGTGCCAGCAGTTTATGGGGACAGTTGGGTTCAGGCACAGATACGCAGTATTTT

abundance: many
j_gene: TRBJ2-7
d_gene: .
v_gene: TRBV6-2/TRBV6-3
CDR3aa: CASSYSGSTHEQYF
CDR3nt: TGTGCCAGCAGTTACTCAGGGTCGACCCACGAGCAGTACTTC

abundance: many
j_gene: TRBJ2-2
d_gene: .
v_gene: TRBV2
CDR3aa: CASSTLRATGELFF
CDR3nt: TGTGCCAGCAGCACTCTCAGGGCCACCGGGGAGCTGTTTTTT

abundance: many
j_gene: TRBJ1-3
d_gene: TRBD1
v_gene: TRBV28
CDR3aa: CASSRQGFGNTIYF
CDR3nt: TGTGCCAGCAGCAGACAGGGATTTGGAAACACCATATATTTT

abundance: .
j_gene: TRBJ2-6
d_gene: .
v_gene: TRBV5-4
CDR3aa: CASSTQDSGANVLTF
CDR3nt: TGTGCCAGCAGCACCCAGGACTCTGGGGCCAACGTCCTGACTTTC

abundance: many
j_gene: TRBJ2-7
d_gene: TRBD2
v_gene: TRBV20-1
CDR3aa: CSARSGTSGGLSYEQYF
CDR3nt: TGCAGTGCTAGATCCGGGACTAGCGGGGGGCTCTCCTACGAGCAGTACTTC

abundance: many
j_gene: TRBJ2-7
d_gene: .
v_gene: TRBV6-1
CDR3aa: CASSSDSLSYEQYF
CDR3nt: TGTGCCAGCAGTTCGGACAGCCTCTCCTACGAGCAGTACTTC

abundance: many
j_gene: TRBJ1-6
d_gene: .
v_gene: TRBV30
CDR3aa: CAWTAGTRYYNSPLHF
CDR3nt: TGTGCCTGGACCGCCGGCACCCGTTACTATAATTCACCCCTCCACTTT

abundance: many
j_gene: TRBJ1-5
d_gene: .
v_gene: TRBV24-1
CDR3aa: CATSDLGRTLNQPQHF
CDR3nt: TGTGCCACCAGTGATTTAGGCAGGACCCTTAATCAGCCCCAGCATTTT

abundance: few
j_gene: TRBJ2-1
d_gene: .
v_gene: TRBV11-3
CDR3aa: CASSFRSSGQRGYNEQFF
CDR3nt: TGTGCCAGCAGCTTTCGGTCAAGCGGTCAGAGGGGCTACAATGAGCAGTTCTTC

abundance: .
j_gene: TRBJ1-2
d_gene: .
v_gene: TRBV7-8
CDR3aa: CASSPYSRDSGYTF
CDR3nt: TGTGCCAGCAGCCCCTACTCCCGGGACTCTGGCTACACCTTC

abundance: many
j_gene: TRBJ2-7
d_gene: TRBD1
v_gene: TRBV20-1
CDR3aa: CSARDPRRTGGHYEQYF
CDR3nt: TGCAGTGCTAGAGATCCACGACGGACAGGGGGCCACTACGAGCAGTACTTC

abundance: few
j_gene: TRBJ1-5
d_gene: .
v_gene: TRBV15
CDR3aa: CATSRTYGGNQPQHF
CDR3nt: TGTGCCACCAGCAGAACCTACGGGGGCAATCAGCCCCAGCATTTT

abundance: few
j_gene: TRBJ2-7
d_gene: .
v_gene: TRBV4-1
CDR3aa: CASSQETDPRFEQYF
CDR3nt: TGCGCCAGCAGCCAAGAGACAGACCCCCGGTTCGAGCAGTACTTC

abundance: many
j_gene: TRBJ2-3
d_gene: .
v_gene: TRBV13
CDR3aa: CASSQPSSTDTQYF
CDR3nt: TGTGCCAGCAGCCAACCGTCTAGCACAGATACGCAGTATTTT

abundance: few
j_gene: TRBJ2-7
d_gene: .
v_gene: TRBV10-2
CDR3aa: CASSASADLTYEQYF
CDR3nt: TGCGCCAGCAGCGCCTCGGCGGATCTAACCTACGAGCAGTACTTC

abundance: few
j_gene: TRBJ2-7
d_gene: .
v_gene: TRBV5-1
CDR3aa: CASSLGTYSYEQYF
CDR3nt: TGCGCCAGCAGCTTGGGGACATACTCCTACGAGCAGTACTTC

abundance: many
j_gene: TRBJ1-5
d_gene: .
v_gene: TRBV9
CDR3aa: CASSESEGGSGQPQHF
CDR3nt: TGTGCCAGCAGCGAATCGGAGGGGGGCTCGGGACAGCCCCAGCATTTT

abundance: .
j_gene: TRBJ1-1
d_gene: .
v_gene: TRBV11-2
CDR3aa: CASSLRGGGAEAFF
CDR3nt: TGTGCCAGCAGCTTACGGGGCGGGGGTGCTGAAGCTTTCTTT

abundance: once
j_gene: TRBJ2-2
d_gene: TRBD1
v_gene: TRBV5-6
CDR3aa: CASRGTGFAGELFF
CDR3nt: TGTGCCAGCAGGGGGACAGGGTTCGCCGGGGAGCTGTTTTTT